Listed here are 18 T cell receptor beta chains from one sample, sequenced in a study of T-cell reconstitution after alpha-beta-depleted transplantation in children. Molecular barcoding with unique molecular identifiers was used for the TCRbeta library. One entry per CDR3 protein, called by TCRdb with MiXCR from the PCR reads. The sample lists hundreds of thousands of distinct CDR3 sequences, about an eighth occurring once. Material: PBMCs, obtained before TCRalphabeta/CD19-depleted stem cell transplant. All receptors come from a girl between 2 and 10 years old with congenital amegakaryocytic thrombocytopenia, due to receive a stem cell transplant.

The chain carries TRBV20-1 and TRBJ1-6; D is unresolved. V lost 5 bases to trimming and J lost 0 bases, with 11 bases between them. CDR3 length: 15 residues. Germline loops: CDR1 DFQATT, CDR2 SNEGSKA (reference sequence). CDR3 amino acids: CSAQPKSSYNSPLHF. The DNA for the CDR3 is TGCAGTGCTCAACCGAAGAGCTCCTATAATTCACCCCTCCACTTT.

Turning to this clonotype: A much larger clone sits a single nucleotide away, making a read error possible. The J gene is TRBJ1-1, the V gene TRBV4-2; D might be TRBD1 (6 bases). Germline CDR1 is LGHNA and CDR2 is YNFKEQ. Trimming left V 5 bases short and J 3 bases short, with 13 bases between. The CDR3 is 14 residues long. CDR3 sequence: CASSSGGLYTEAFF. DNA of the CDR3: TGTGCCAGCAGCTCCGGGGGGCTGTACACTGAAGCTTTCTTT.

This chain connects TRBV12-3 or TRBV12-4 to TRBJ2-3; D remains ambiguous. V was trimmed by 5 bases and J by 5 bases, leaving 20 bases between them. The CDR3 has 16 residues. The CDR3 loop reads CASSRVSGHEIDTQYF. CDR3 bases: TGTGCCAGCAGTCGTGTGTCTGGGCATGAGATAGATACGCAGTATTTT.

This clonotype has more than one count but fewer than ten. The rearrangement joins TRBV11-2 to TRBJ2-7; 8 nucleotides agree with TRBD2. V lost 5 bases and J lost 3; bases outside the gene matches: 6. The germline gives CDR1 SGHAT, CDR2 FQNNGV. The CDR3 contains 14 residues. The CDR3 region is CASSITSGLYEQYF. The CDR3 region has the DNA TGTGCCAGCAGCATAACTAGCGGCCTCTACGAGCAGTACTTC.

This clonotype was counted ten times or more. The chain joins TRBV28 to TRBJ2-1; D possibly matches TRBD1 or TRBD2 (5 bases each). This CDR3 is built from 15 residues. Trimming took 3 bases from V and 7 from J, leaving 16 bases between them. Germline values: CDR1 MDHEN, CDR2 SYDVKM. The CDR3 bases are TGTGCCAGCAGTTTTCCAGGGACCGGGCGGAATGAGCAGTTCTTC. Translation: CASSFPGTGRNEQFF.

The table lists this clonotype with a few counts. The chain employs TRBV12-3 or TRBV12-4 and TRBJ2-1; 15 positions agree with TRBD2. The CDR3 totals 19 residues. The trim removed 4 bases at V and 5 bases at J, leaving 12 bases unmatched. The CDR3 sequence is CASSSRGLAGGSWDNEQFF. Here the CDR3 DNA reads TGTGCCAGCAGTTCAAGGGGACTAGCGGGAGGTAGTTGGGACAATGAGCAGTTCTTC.

This clonotype was counted ten times or more. The V and J genes are TRBV12-3 or TRBV12-4 and TRBJ2-1; TRBD2 matches at 10 bases. V lost 7 bases to trimming and J lost 3 bases; unmatched junction nucleotides: 15. CDR3 length equals 18 residues. This chain's CDR3 is CASNNGLAALNYYNEQFF. The CDR3 DNA reads as TGTGCCAGCAACAACGGACTAGCGGCCCTAAACTACTACAATGAGCAGTTCTTC.

This clonotype was seen at least ten times. The rearrangement links TRBV9 to TRBJ2-1, with 7 bases lining up with TRBD2. Trimming cost V 3 bases and J 7 bases; bases outside gene matches: 13. Germline V CDR1 and CDR2: SGDLS, YYNGEE. This CDR3 contains 16 residues. Here the CDR3 DNA reads TGTGCCAGCAGCGAGCGCGGGAGACAAGCGGGTAATGAGCAGTTCTTC. Its protein is CASSERGRQAGNEQFF. The full variable domain, with the rest looked up from reference TRBV9 and TRBJ2-1, is DSGVTQTPKHLITATGQRVTLRCSPRSGDLSVYWYQQSLDQGLQFLIQYYNGEERAKGNILERFSAQQFPDLHSELNLSSLELGDSALYFCASSERGRQAGNEQFFGPGTRLTVL.

The rearrangement uses TRBV21-1 and TRBJ2-7; the D call of TRBD1 is as the table states it, not checked on the DNA. TRBV21-1 is flagged as a pseudogene. The CDR3 runs to 14 residues. This CDR3 reads CASSKRDRTYEQYF. CDR3 coding DNA: TGTGCCAGCAGCAAAAGGGACAGAACCTACGAGCAGTACTTC.

This rearrangement joins TRBV27 to TRBJ1-5; D remains unclear. The CDR3 runs 13 residues. Germline V gives CDR1 MNHEY, CDR2 SMNVEV (reference sequence). Deletions cut 1 base from V and 3 bases from J, with 4 bases between. CDR3 sequence: CASSLYTNQPQHF. Here the CDR3 DNA reads TGTGCCAGCAGTTTATATACCAATCAGCCCCAGCATTTT.

The V call is TRBV10-3, the J call TRBJ2-5; TRBD2 matches 8 bases. Germline values: CDR1 ENHRY, CDR2 SYGVKD. The CDR3 contains 15 residues. After removal of 0 bases from V and 5 bases from J, the junction contained 5 bases not matched to a gene. CDR3 bases: TGTGCCATCAGTGAGTCGGCGGGAGGTGCGGAGACCCAGTACTTC. It specifies CAISESAGGAETQYF.

This clonotype was recorded many times. The chain links TRBV29-1 to TRBJ2-1, with 10 bases matching TRBD2. J was trimmed by 8 bases and V by 2 bases; bases with no gene match: 12. This CDR3 is 16 amino acids long. Germline V gene sequence: CDR1 SQVTM, CDR2 ANQGSEA. Written as DNA, the CDR3 is TGCAGCGTTGAATTGGAGGCTAGCGGGAGCCTCTATGAGCAGTTCTTC. Amino acids: CSVELEASGSLYEQFF.

This clonotype was found a few times. The chain is built from TRBV6-1 and TRBJ2-3; perhaps D is TRBD1 or TRBD2 (5 bases each). The CDR3 spans 14 residues. Trimming stripped 4 bases from V and 10 bases from J, with 18 bases between. Germline V gene sequence: CDR1 MNHNS, CDR2 SASEGT. The CDR3 is CASSVSGAPTPQYF. The CDR3 DNA is TGTGCCAGCAGTGTATCCGGGGCCCCAACTCCGCAGTATTTT.

About this clonotype itself: One base away lies a much larger clone, so this may be a sequencing read error. This rearrangement joins TRBV29-1 to TRBJ2-7; D unclear. The CDR3 runs to 13 residues. Germline-derived CDR1 and CDR2 are SQVTM and ANQGSEA. Trimming took off 5 bases at V and 7 bases at J, with 18 bases between the two ends. For the CDR3, the DNA is TGCAGCGTTTTGTTGCCCGAGGATCGGGAGCAGTACTTC. Translation: CSVLLPEDREQYF.

This clonotype occurred many times. CDR3 nucleotide sequence: TGTGCCAGCAGCTTTGGACAGGCCCAGACCGTCTATGGCTACACCTTC. Amino acid sequence: CASSFGQAQTVYGYTF. V is TRBV9 and J is TRBJ1-2, with TRBD1 identical over 7 bases. The CDR3 contains 16 residues. CDR1 SGDLS and CDR2 YYNGEE come from the germline V gene. The V gene end was trimmed by 4 bases and the J gene end by 4 bases; junction bases not matched to a gene: 13.

This clonotype was recorded at least ten times. The rearrangement uses TRBV7-2 and TRBJ2-3; no clear D. This CDR3 spans 15 amino acids. The V end lost 5 bases, the J end lost 3 bases, and 15 bases lay between the germline ends. Germline lookup yields CDR1 SGHTA and CDR2 FQGNSA. CDR3 residues: CASSPSGSKTDTQYF. The CDR3 nucleotides read TGTGCCAGCAGCCCCTCCGGATCTAAGACAGATACGCAGTATTTT.

This clonotype was seen repeatedly, ten times or more. The chain is built from TRBV20-1 and TRBJ2-7; tentative D call: TRBD2 (5 bases). There are 13 residues in the CDR3. Germline values: CDR1 DFQATT, CDR2 SNEGSKA (reference sequence). V lost 6 bases and J 0 bases, leaving 12 bases between the germline ends. The CDR3 nucleotides are TGCAGTGCCTCCCGAGACTACTCCTACGAGCAGTACTTC. Protein: CSASRDYSYEQYF.

Ten or more counts support this clonotype. V is TRBV9 and J is TRBJ2-1; D gene ambiguous. Per germline, CDR1 SGDLS and CDR2 YYNGEE. With 7 bases removed from V and 6 bases from J, the gap between germline ends came to 17 bases. This CDR3 has 14 residues. CDR3 loop: CASPAEKGPNEQFF. The CDR3 coding sequence is TGTGCCAGCCCTGCGGAAAAAGGGCCCAATGAGCAGTTCTTC.